The table lists the clone carrying this T cell receptor beta chain with a count of one. Its antigen is unknown. With 60 Vbeta and 13 Jbeta primers, the PCR was carried out. Study processing details: As a later analysis found, there were 80 million or so unique TCR beta chains, of which about 10 million were shared. The table came from immunoSEQ multiplex PCR; TCRdb's copy has only in-frame clones and leaves some out. The D gene and trimming were derived from the DNA, and the V and J assignments and clone size from that table. In the table there are 150,000 to 200,000 clones, 65% to 85% of which are singletons. These data come from a study of cytomegalovirus exposure and HLA in healthy donors. Trimming removed 7 bases from V and 1 base from J; junction bases left unmatched: 13. This CDR3 spans 17 amino acids. Germline CDR1 is GTSNPN and CDR2 is SVGIG (reference sequence). Broader study findings: Later on, an analysis tied roughly 17,000 TCR beta sequences to HLA alleles at 0.05 false discovery rate. HLA restriction was apparent for most CMV-associated TCR beta chains in a later analysis. V- and J-gene trimming of TCR beta was linked (in a later analysis) to a missense DCLRE1C variant.

This clonotype was sampled from a woman aged 50 to 60 in good health and CMV-seropositive. The sequenced sample was PBMCs. The rearrangement uses TRBV30 and TRBJ2-2, with 9 bases matching TRBD2. The CDR3 DNA reads as TGTGCCTTGACAGCGGGTAGCGGGGGCCGGAACACCGGGGAGCTGTTTTTT. Translated, it gives CALTAGSGGRNTGELFF.